These T cell receptor beta chains were read from a single sample in a study of blood T cell repertoires in COVID-19. Assay used: immunoSEQ multiplex PCR; TCRdb lists only in-frame clones, some missing. The sample includes over 200,000 clones, approximately 86% seen only once; the top ten take approximately 0.7%. The sequencing input was peripheral blood. The source of these receptors is a human donor in a cohort sampled during active COVID-19. CDR3s include the opening cysteine and the closing phenylalanine or tryptophan. Fields, in order: J gene, V gene, D gene, clone size, CDR3 DNA, CDR3 protein. D genes are given only for firm matches. Clone size is shown for a subset of rows, as once, few, many or a class of expanded clone.

TRBJ1-4	TRBV10-1	NA	NA	TGCGCCAGCAGTGCTGGAGACCCTGCAACTAATGAAAAACTGTTTTTT	CASSAGDPATNEKLFF
TRBJ2-7	TRBV7-8	NA	once	TGTGCCAGCAGCTTAGAGCAGGGGAGTTCCTACGAGCAGTACTTC	CASSLEQGSSYEQYF
TRBJ1-6	TRBV14	NA	NA	TGTGCCAGCAGCCAACACCGGACATCTAATTCACCCCTCCACTTT	CASSQHRTSNSPLHF
TRBJ2-7	TRBV28	NA	NA	TGTGCCAGCAGTTTGGAGGGTAGCTACGAGCAGTACTTC	CASSLEGSYEQYF
TRBJ2-7	TRBV7-2	NA	NA	TGTGCCAGCAGCCCTGACGACAGGTACTACGAGCAGTACTTC	CASSPDDRYYEQYF
TRBJ2-7	TRBV7-3	NA	NA	TGTGCCAGCAGCTTAGACGAGGGCAGCTACGAGCAGTACTTC	CASSLDEGSYEQYF
TRBJ1-1	TRBV7-9	NA	NA	TGTGCCAGCAGCTCCGTTAGGGGGAGGGGGGAAGCTTTCTTT	CASSSVRGRGEAFF
TRBJ2-3	TRBV4-3	NA	NA	TGCGCCAGCAGCCAAGAACGTTCGCGGGTTGGCACAGATACGCAGTATTTT	CASSQERSRVGTDTQYF
TRBJ2-7	TRBV30	TRBD2	NA	TGTGCCTGGAACAGGGGGCTGGGGACTAGCGGGAGATACGAGCAGTACTTC	CAWNRGLGTSGRYEQYF
TRBJ1-3	TRBV19	NA	NA	TGTGCCAGTATCGGCAGGGGAAACACCATATATTTT	CASIGRGNTIYF
TRBJ2-1	TRBV24-1	TRBD1	NA	TGTGCCACCAGTGACCCCGGACAGGGGTACAATGAGCAGTTCTTC	CATSDPGQGYNEQFF
TRBJ2-7	TRBV7-2	TRBD1	NA	TGTGCCAGCAGCTTAGTAGGACAGGTTTCCTACGAGCAGTACTTC	CASSLVGQVSYEQYF
TRBJ2-1	TRBV6-5	NA	NA	TGTGCCAGCACTGTTCAGGGGATATACAATGAGCAGTTCTTC	CASTVQGIYNEQFF
TRBJ2-1	TRBV10-3	TRBD1	NA	TGTGCCATCAGGTCGAGAGGGGGCATCTACAATGAGCAGTTCTTC	CAIRSRGGIYNEQFF
TRBJ2-3	TRBV19	NA	NA	TGTGCCAGTAGTATAGCCGCAGGAACAGATACGCAGTATTTT	CASSIAAGTDTQYF
TRBJ2-1	TRBV27	TRBD1	NA	TGTGCCAGCAGTCATGGACAGGGCTATGAGCAGTTCTTC	CASSHGQGYEQFF
TRBJ2-1	TRBV7-9	TRBD1	NA	TGTGCCAGCAGCTTCAACGAAAGGGGGCTCTCCTACAATGAGCAGTTCTTC	CASSFNERGLSYNEQFF
TRBJ1-5	TRBV27	NA	NA	TGTGCCAGCAGTTTAGGTGCAGGGGAGTTCTTGCAGCCCCAGCATTTT	CASSLGAGEFLQPQHF
TRBJ1-2	TRBV6-5	NA	NA	TGTGCCAGCAGTTACGGGGCCACACAGAACTATGGCTACACCTTC	CASSYGATQNYGYTF
TRBJ1-2	TRBV5-1	NA	NA	TGCGCCAGCAGCTTGAATACGGTTCAGGGCCCACCCCAAGGCTACACCTTC	CASSLNTVQGPPQGYTF
TRBJ2-7	TRBV2	TRBD1	NA	TGTGCCAGCGACAGGGGGCGTAGGTACGAGCAGTACTTC	CASDRGRRYEQYF
TRBJ1-1	TRBV6-5	TRBD1	NA	TGTGCCAGCATGAGGGGGACAGGGGAAGCTTTCTTT	CASMRGTGEAFF
TRBJ2-1	TRBV10-3	TRBD2	NA	TGTGCCATCAGCGCTTTGGGTTTAGGGGAGGGGTTCAATGAGCAGTTCTTC	CAISALGLGEGFNEQFF
TRBJ1-1	TRBV30	NA	NA	TGTGCCTGGAGTGTAGGCAGGGAGGCCGAAGCTTTCTTT	CAWSVGREAEAFF
TRBJ1-3	TRBV9	NA	NA	TGTGCCAGCAGCGTAGAAACAGGACACTCTGGAAACACCATATATTTT	CASSVETGHSGNTIYF
TRBJ1-1	TRBV5-4	NA	NA	TGTGCCAGCAGCTTGTGGGCAGGGCGATCTGGGGACACTGAAGCTTTCTTT	CASSLWAGRSGDTEAFF
TRBJ2-7	TRBV4-3	TRBD1	NA	TGCGCCAGCAGCCTCGACAGGGGGCTCTACGAGCAGTACTTC	CASSLDRGLYEQYF
TRBJ2-2	TRBV5-1	NA	NA	TGCGCCAGCAGCACTTTAAACACCGGGGAGCTGTTTTTT	CASSTLNTGELFF
TRBJ2-1	TRBV7-9	TRBD2	NA	TGTGCCAGCAGCTTACTGGCTAGCGGGGTTTCTGAGCAGTTCTTC	CASSLLASGVSEQFF
TRBJ1-2	TRBV7-6	NA	NA	TGTGCCAGCAGCTTAGAGACCTCAGGGCACTATGGCTACACCTTC	CASSLETSGHYGYTF
TRBJ1-1	TRBV29-1	NA	NA	TGCAGCGTGCAGTGGAGCGGGGACACTGAAGCTTTCTTT	CSVQWSGDTEAFF
TRBJ1-2	TRBV30	TRBD1	NA	TGTGCCTGGAGGGGGACAGGGAGAGGATATGGCTACACCTTC	CAWRGTGRGYGYTF
TRBJ2-3	TRBV30	TRBD1	NA	TGTGCCTGGTGGGGTTGGGGACAGGGAAGCACAGATACGCAGTATTTT	CAWWGWGQGSTDTQYF
TRBJ1-1	TRBV7-2	NA	NA	TGTGCCAGCAGCTTCTTAACTTTGAACACTGAAGCTTTCTTT	CASSFLTLNTEAFF
TRBJ2-3	TRBV7-9	NA	NA	TGTGCCAGCAGCTTAGGTCAGGGTGTGGTAGCAGATACGCAGTATTTT	CASSLGQGVVADTQYF
TRBJ1-5	TRBV12-5	NA	many	TGTGCTAGTGGTTTGGTACCGGGACACTTGCAGCCCCAGCATTTT	CASGLVPGHLQPQHF
TRBJ1-6	TRBV7-9	NA	once	TGTGCCAGCGGACTGTCTTCTCTTTATTCACCCCTCCACTTT	CASGLSSLYSPLHF
TRBJ1-2	TRBV29-1	NA	NA	TGCAGCGTTGAGAGGAGCTATGGCTACACCTTC	CSVERSYGYTF
TRBJ1-3	TRBV7-9	NA	NA	TGTGCCAGCAGCGGGTACAGGGCGAACTCTGGAAACACCATATATTTT	CASSGYRANSGNTIYF
TRBJ2-6	TRBV4-2	NA	NA	TGTGCCAGCAGCCAAGAAATGCCGGTTGGTGCGACTGGGGCCAACGTCCTGACTTTC	CASSQEMPVGATGANVLTF
TRBJ1-2	TRBV28	NA	NA	TGTGCCAGCAGTTTCGGTAGCTATGGCTACACCTTC	CASSFGSYGYTF
TRBJ1-1	TRBV11-3	NA	NA	TGTGCCAGCAGCTCCGGGACACTGGAGCGAGCTTTCTTT	CASSSGTLERAFF
TRBJ2-5	TRBV28	TRBD1	once	TGTGCCAGCAGGGATATACAGGGGGCTCAAGAGACCCAGTACTTC	CASRDIQGAQETQYF